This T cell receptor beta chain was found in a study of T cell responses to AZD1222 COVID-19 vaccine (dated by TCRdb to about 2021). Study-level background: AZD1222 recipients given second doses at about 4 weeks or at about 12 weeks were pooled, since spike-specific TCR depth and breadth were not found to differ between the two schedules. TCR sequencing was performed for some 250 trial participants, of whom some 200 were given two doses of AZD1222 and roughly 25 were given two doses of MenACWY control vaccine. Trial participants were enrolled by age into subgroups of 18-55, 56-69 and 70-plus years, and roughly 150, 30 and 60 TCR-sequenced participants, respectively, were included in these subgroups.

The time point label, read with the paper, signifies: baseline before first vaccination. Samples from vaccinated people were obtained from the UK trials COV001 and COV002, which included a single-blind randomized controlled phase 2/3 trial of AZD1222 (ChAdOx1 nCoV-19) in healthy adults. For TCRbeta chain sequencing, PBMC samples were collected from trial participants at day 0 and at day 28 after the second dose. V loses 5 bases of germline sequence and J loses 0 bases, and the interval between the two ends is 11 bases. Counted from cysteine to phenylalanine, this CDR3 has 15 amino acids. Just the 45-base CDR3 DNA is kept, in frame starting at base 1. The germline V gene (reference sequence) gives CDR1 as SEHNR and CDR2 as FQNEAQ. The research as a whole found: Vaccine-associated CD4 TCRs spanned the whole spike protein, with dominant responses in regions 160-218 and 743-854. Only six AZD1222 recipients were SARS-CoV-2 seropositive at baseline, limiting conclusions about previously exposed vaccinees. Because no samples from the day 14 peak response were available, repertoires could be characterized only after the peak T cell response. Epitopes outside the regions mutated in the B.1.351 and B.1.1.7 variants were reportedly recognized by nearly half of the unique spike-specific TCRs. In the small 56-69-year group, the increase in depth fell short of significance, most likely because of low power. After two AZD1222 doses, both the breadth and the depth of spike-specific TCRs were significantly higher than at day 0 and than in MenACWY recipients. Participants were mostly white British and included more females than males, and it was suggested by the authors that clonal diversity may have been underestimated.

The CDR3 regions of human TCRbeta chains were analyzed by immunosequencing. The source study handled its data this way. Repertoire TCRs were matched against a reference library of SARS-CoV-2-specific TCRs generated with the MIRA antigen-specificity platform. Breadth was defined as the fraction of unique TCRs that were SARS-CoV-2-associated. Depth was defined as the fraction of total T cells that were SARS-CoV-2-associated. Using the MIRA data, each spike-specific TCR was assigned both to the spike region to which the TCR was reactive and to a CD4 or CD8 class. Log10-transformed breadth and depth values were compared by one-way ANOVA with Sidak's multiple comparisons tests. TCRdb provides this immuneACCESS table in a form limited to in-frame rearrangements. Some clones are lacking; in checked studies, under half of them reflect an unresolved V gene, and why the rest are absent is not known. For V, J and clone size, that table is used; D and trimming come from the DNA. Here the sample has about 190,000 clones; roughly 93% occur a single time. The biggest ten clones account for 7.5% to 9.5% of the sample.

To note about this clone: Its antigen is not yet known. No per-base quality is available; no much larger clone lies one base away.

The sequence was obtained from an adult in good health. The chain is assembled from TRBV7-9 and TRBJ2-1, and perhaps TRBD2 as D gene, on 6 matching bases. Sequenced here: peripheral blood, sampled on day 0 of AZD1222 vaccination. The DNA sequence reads TGTGCCAGCAGCCCACGGGGGACCTCCTACAATGAGCAGTTCTTC. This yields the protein CASSPRGTSYNEQFF.